This is a list of T cell receptor beta chains from one sample in a study of T cell responses to AZD1222 COVID-19 vaccine. Generated by immunoSEQ multiplex PCR, the TCRdb table keeps only in-frame clones and is missing some. This table holds 52,000 or so clones, around 85% found once. The sequences come from peripheral blood, collected on day 0 of AZD1222 vaccination. The receptors shown here come from an adult in good health. Both conserved end residues are part of each CDR3. The D gene is left open where the match is weak. Some rows have no size entry. The others give once, few or many, or a class for an expanded clone.

TRBV3-1/TRBV3-2,13,-,TRBJ1-2,TRBD1,CASSQDPQGPRRF,TGTGCCAGCAGCCAAGATCCACAGGGGCCTAGGAGATTC
TRBV9,16,-,TRBJ1-2,TRBD1,CASSPTGGNVNYGYTF,TGTGCCAGCAGCCCCACAGGGGGGAACGTTAACTATGGCTACACCTTC
TRBV12-3/TRBV12-4,11,-,TRBJ1-1,-,CASSPTGEAFF,TGTGCCAGCAGCCCGACAGGTGAGGCTTTCTTT
TRBV2,13,-,TRBJ1-6,TRBD1,CARQQGANSPLHF,TGTGCCAGACAACAGGGGGCGAATTCACCCCTCCACTTT
TRBV10-3,16,-,TRBJ2-5,TRBD2,CAISGSSGTYQETQYF,TGTGCCATCAGTGGGTCTAGCGGGACGTACCAAGAGACCCAGTACTTC
TRBV11-2,15,-,TRBJ2-5,-,CASSPLIDAQETQYF,TGTGCCAGCAGCCCCCTTATTGACGCGCAAGAGACCCAGTACTTC
TRBV9,17,-,TRBJ2-2,-,CASSVEVQGVDTGELFF,TGTGCCAGCAGCGTAGAAGTCCAGGGAGTAGACACCGGGGAGCTGTTTTTT
TRBV9,13,few,TRBJ2-3,-,CASSVTQADTQYF,TGTGCCAGCAGCGTAACACAAGCAGATACGCAGTATTTT
TRBV6-1,17,-,TRBJ2-1,-,CASSEVVGTGGVNEQFF,TGTGCCAGCAGTGAAGTAGTTGGTACAGGCGGGGTGAATGAGCAGTTCTTC
TRBV6-1,14,-,TRBJ1-2,-,CASSDPGTKYGYTF,TGTGCCAGCAGTGACCCCGGGACCAAATATGGCTACACCTTC
TRBV11-2,16,-,TRBJ2-2,TRBD1,CASGPTGAANTGELFF,TGTGCCAGCGGACCTACAGGGGCGGCGAACACCGGGGAGCTGTTTTTT
TRBV27,14,-,TRBJ1-1,-,CASNRWGVESEAFF,TGTGCCAGCAACCGATGGGGGGTGGAATCTGAAGCTTTCTTT
TRBV19,13,-,TRBJ1-2,TRBD1,CASTQTGEYGYTF,TGTGCCAGTACCCAGACAGGGGAGTATGGCTACACCTTC
TRBV21-1,16,-,TRBJ2-1,-,CASSRGGRGAYNEQFF,TGTGCCAGCAGCAGGGGAGGCAGGGGGGCCTACAATGAGCAGTTCTTC
TRBV19,13,-,TRBJ1-2,-,CASHRASNYGYTF,TGTGCCAGCCACAGGGCCTCTAACTATGGCTACACCTTC
TRBV6-1,14,once,TRBJ1-1,-,CASSEGWGETEAFF,TGTGCCAGCAGTGAAGGCTGGGGGGAAACTGAAGCTTTCTTT
TRBV11-2,15,once,TRBJ2-7,TRBD2,CASSLTSGASYEQYF,TGTGCCAGCAGCTTGACTAGCGGGGCATCCTACGAGCAGTACTTC
TRBV7-9,13,few,TRBJ1-5,TRBD1,CASGRQGEQPQHF,TGTGCCAGCGGCCGACAGGGTGAACAGCCCCAGCATTTT
TRBV3-1/TRBV3-2,14,-,TRBJ1-6,TRBD1,CASSPPTGISPLHF,TGTGCCAGCAGCCCCCCGACAGGGATTTCACCCCTCCACTTT
TRBV2,13,-,TRBJ1-1,-,CASSRQENTEAFF,TGTGCCAGCAGTAGACAGGAGAACACTGAAGCTTTCTTT
TRBV30,13,-,TRBJ1-1,-,CAWWGDFGSEAFF,TGTGCCTGGTGGGGGGACTTCGGCTCTGAAGCTTTCTTT
TRBV12-5,16,-,TRBJ2-3,-,CASGSAGTISTDTQYF,TGTGCTAGTGGTTCCGCAGGGACAATCAGCACAGATACGCAGTATTTT
TRBV11-3,14,-,TRBJ1-3,-,CASSLEVGENTIYF,TGTGCCAGCAGCTTAGAGGTTGGCGAAAACACCATATATTTT
TRBV5-1,14,-,TRBJ1-1,-,CASSPREENTEAFF,TGCGCCAGCAGCCCCAGGGAGGAGAACACTGAAGCTTTCTTT
TRBV4-2,13,once,TRBJ1-2,-,CASSQVPIYGYTF,TGTGCCAGCAGCCAAGTTCCCATCTATGGCTACACCTTC
TRBV19,16,-,TRBJ1-5,TRBD1,CASRTTGTASNQPQHF,TGTGCCAGTAGGACGACCGGGACAGCTAGCAATCAGCCCCAGCATTTT
TRBV2,14,-,TRBJ2-5,-,CASSESPAVGTQYF,TGTGCCAGCAGTGAATCCCCCGCTGTCGGGACCCAGTACTTC
TRBV19,14,few,TRBJ2-7,-,CASSIATTTYEQYF,TGTGCCAGTAGTATAGCCACTACCACCTACGAGCAGTACTTC
TRBV5-1,14,-,TRBJ2-3,-,CASSLVSHPDTQYF,TGCGCCAGCAGCTTGGTGTCCCATCCAGATACGCAGTATTTT
TRBV2,13,-,TRBJ1-1,-,CASTIGENTEAFF,TGTGCCAGCACCATCGGGGAGAACACTGAAGCTTTCTTT
TRBV30,13,few,TRBJ2-1,-,CAWKGHKNNEQFF,TGTGCCTGGAAAGGACACAAAAACAATGAGCAGTTCTTC
TRBV7-9,16,-,TRBJ2-1,-,CASSLALTGTYNEQFF,TGTGCCAGCAGCTTAGCCCTCACAGGGACCTACAATGAGCAGTTCTTC
TRBV7-9,14,once,TRBJ2-7,TRBD1,CASSPRTGHYEQYF,TGTGCCAGCAGCCCACGGACAGGCCATTACGAGCAGTACTTC
TRBV6-4,15,-,TRBJ1-1,-,CASSDSGRSNTEAFF,TGTGCCAGCAGTGACTCGGGACGGTCGAACACTGAAGCTTTCTTT
TRBV5-8,16,-,TRBJ1-3,TRBD1,CASSLDGTETGNTIYF,TGTGCCAGCAGCTTGGACGGGACAGAGACTGGAAACACCATATATTTT
TRBV28,13,-,TRBJ1-5,TRBD1,CASRTGGDQPQHF,TGTGCCAGCAGGACAGGGGGGGATCAGCCCCAGCATTTT
TRBV5-1,15,-,TRBJ1-2,TRBD1,CASIPGTEANYGYTF,TGCGCCAGCATTCCAGGGACAGAGGCTAACTATGGCTACACCTTC
TRBV5-1,15,-,TRBJ2-1,-,CASSFYPSSYNEQFF,TGCGCCAGCAGCTTTTATCCGAGCTCCTACAATGAGCAGTTCTTC
TRBV5-5,14,-,TRBJ1-1,-,CASSLYLGGTEAFF,TGTGCCAGCAGCTTATATTTGGGGGGGACTGAAGCTTTCTTT
TRBV10-3,13,-,TRBJ2-3,TRBD1,CAAGTGLTDTQYF,TGTGCCGCCGGGACAGGGCTCACAGATACGCAGTATTTT
TRBV29-1,14,-,TRBJ2-5,TRBD1,CSVSRGPGQETQYF,TGCAGCGTTTCCAGGGGGCCGGGCCAAGAGACCCAGTACTTC
TRBV5-1,15,-,TRBJ1-1,TRBD1,CASSRRTGENTEAFF,TGCGCCAGCAGCCGCAGGACAGGGGAGAACACTGAAGCTTTCTTT
TRBV19,13,-,TRBJ2-2,-,CASRRTDTGELFF,TGTGCCAGTAGACGAACGGACACCGGGGAGCTGTTTTTT
TRBV6-2/TRBV6-3,12,-,TRBJ1-6,-,CASSRYNSPLHF,TGTGCCAGCAGTCGGTATAATTCACCCCTCCACTTT
TRBV7-7,12,-,TRBJ2-2,-,CASRRGTGELFF,TGTGCCAGCCGCAGGGGAACCGGGGAGCTGTTTTTT
TRBV4-2,13,-,TRBJ2-3,-,CASSQDTSNTQYF,TGTGCCAGCAGCCAAGATACTTCAAATACGCAGTATTTT
TRBV7-2,15,-,TRBJ1-5,-,CASSLVGGGNQPQHF,TGTGCCAGCAGCTTAGTTGGGGGAGGCAATCAGCCCCAGCATTTT
TRBV19,14,-,TRBJ1-5,TRBD1,CASSTGTVNQPQHF,TGTGCCAGTAGCACCGGGACAGTCAATCAGCCCCAGCATTTT
TRBV4-3,14,-,TRBJ2-1,-,CASSQGPRVSEQFF,TGCGCCAGCAGCCAAGGCCCCAGGGTATCTGAGCAGTTCTTC
TRBV5-4,13,-,TRBJ1-1,-,CASSLATNTEAFF,TGTGCCAGCAGCTTGGCGACGAACACTGAAGCTTTCTTT
TRBV5-1,13,-,TRBJ1-1,-,CASSGLSDTEAFF,TGCGCCAGCAGCGGGCTTTCGGATACTGAAGCTTTCTTT
TRBV19,15,once,TRBJ2-2,TRBD2,CASRTSGLHTGELFF,TGTGCCAGTAGAACTAGCGGTTTGCACACCGGGGAGCTGTTTTTT
TRBV7-3,15,-,TRBJ2-7,TRBD2,CASSLTAGGSYEQYF,TGTGCCAGCAGCTTAACTGCGGGAGGATCCTACGAGCAGTACTTC
TRBV10-2,11,-,TRBJ2-1,-,CASSDAGAQFF,TGCGCCAGCAGTGATGCCGGGGCACAGTTCTTC
TRBV12-5,14,-,TRBJ2-5,-,CASGPPGVQETQYF,TGTGCTAGTGGCCCCCCCGGAGTCCAAGAGACCCAGTACTTC
TRBV19,14,-,TRBJ1-5,-,CASTTGGRNQPQHF,TGTGCCAGTACTACTGGCGGGAGAAATCAGCCCCAGCATTTT